This TCR beta chain was recovered during a study of shared clonotypes between healthy human individuals. The assay was immunoSEQ multiplex PCR, and TCRdb's table has in-frame clones only and misses some. The data hold about 2,500,000 clones, with more than 80% observed a single time. On this clone: The antigen is undetermined.

Study results and limitations: Sampling covered nothing but blood. Tissue TCR repertoires likely differ from those found in blood. Generation probability values for non-shared clonotypes were lower than those for clonotypes shared by all four donors. Donor clonotype sharing was expected to depend on sequencing depth.

Germline loops: CDR1 SEHNR, CDR2 FQNEAQ (reference sequence). V lost 7 bases and J lost 4, with 10 bases in between. The CDR3 sequence is 12 residues long. This chain joins TRBV7-9 and TRBJ1-1; D is uncertain. Sequenced input: naive CD4+ T cells sorted from blood. Subset meaning: CD45RA+ positively selected. The receptor comes from a man younger than 35 in good health. CDR3 loop: CASTWGGTEAFF. The CDR3 DNA reads as TGTGCCAGCACGTGGGGAGGCACTGAAGCTTTCTTT.